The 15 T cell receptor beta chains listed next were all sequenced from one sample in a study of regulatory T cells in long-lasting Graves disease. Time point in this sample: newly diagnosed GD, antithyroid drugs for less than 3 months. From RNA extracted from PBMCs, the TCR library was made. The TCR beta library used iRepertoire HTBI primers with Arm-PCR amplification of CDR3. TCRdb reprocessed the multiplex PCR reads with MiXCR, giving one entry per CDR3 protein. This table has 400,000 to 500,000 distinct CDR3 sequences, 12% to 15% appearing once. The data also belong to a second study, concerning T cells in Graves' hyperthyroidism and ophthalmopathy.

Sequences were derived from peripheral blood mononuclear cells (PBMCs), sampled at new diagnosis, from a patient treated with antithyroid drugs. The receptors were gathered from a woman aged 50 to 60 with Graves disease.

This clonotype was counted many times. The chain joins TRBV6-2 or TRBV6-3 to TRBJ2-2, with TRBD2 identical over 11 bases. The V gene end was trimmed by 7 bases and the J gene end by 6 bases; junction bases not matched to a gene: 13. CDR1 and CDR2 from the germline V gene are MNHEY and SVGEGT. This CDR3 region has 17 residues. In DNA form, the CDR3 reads TGTGCCAGCAACTGGACCCCTAGCGGGAGGAGTGCCGGGGAGCTGTTTTTT. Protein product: CASNWTPSGRSAGELFF.

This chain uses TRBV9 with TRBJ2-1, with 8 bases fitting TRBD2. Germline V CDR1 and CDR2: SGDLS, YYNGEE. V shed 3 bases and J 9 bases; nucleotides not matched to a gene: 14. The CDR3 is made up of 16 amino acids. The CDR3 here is CASSDPGGAGVGEQFF. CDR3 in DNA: TGTGCCAGCAGCGACCCCGGCGGAGCGGGAGTTGGTGAGCAGTTCTTC.

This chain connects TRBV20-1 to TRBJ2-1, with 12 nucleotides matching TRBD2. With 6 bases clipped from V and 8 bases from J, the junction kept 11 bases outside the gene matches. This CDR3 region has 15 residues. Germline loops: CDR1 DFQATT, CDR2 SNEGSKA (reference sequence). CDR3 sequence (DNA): TGCAGTGCAAATCCTCTAGCGGGAGGGCCCGATGAGCAGTTCTTC. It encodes CSANPLAGGPDEQFF.

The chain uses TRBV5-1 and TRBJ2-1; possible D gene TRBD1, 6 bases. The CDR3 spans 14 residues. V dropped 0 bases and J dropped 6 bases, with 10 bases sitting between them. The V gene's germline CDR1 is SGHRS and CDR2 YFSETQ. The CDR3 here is CASSLGLGANEQFF. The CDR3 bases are TGCGCCAGCAGCTTGGGCCTGGGGGCCAATGAGCAGTTCTTC.

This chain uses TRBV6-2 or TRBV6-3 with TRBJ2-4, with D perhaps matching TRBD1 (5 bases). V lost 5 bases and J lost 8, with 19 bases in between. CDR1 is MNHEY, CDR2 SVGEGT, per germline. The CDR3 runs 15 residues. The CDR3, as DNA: TGTGCCAGCAGTCCCCAGGGAATCTCATGGGACATTCAGTACTTC. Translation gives CASSPQGISWDIQYF.

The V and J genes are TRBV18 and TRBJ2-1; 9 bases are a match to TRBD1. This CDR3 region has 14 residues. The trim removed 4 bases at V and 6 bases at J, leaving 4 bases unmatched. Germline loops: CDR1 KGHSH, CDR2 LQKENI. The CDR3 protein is CASSRDRARNEQFF. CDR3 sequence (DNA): TGTGCCAGCTCACGGGACAGGGCTCGCAATGAGCAGTTCTTC.

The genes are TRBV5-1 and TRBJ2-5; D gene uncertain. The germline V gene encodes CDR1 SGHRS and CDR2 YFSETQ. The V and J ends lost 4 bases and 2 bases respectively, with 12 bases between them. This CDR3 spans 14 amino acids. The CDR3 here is CASSPQAPQETQYF. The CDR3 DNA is TGCGCCAGCAGCCCGCAGGCCCCTCAAGAGACCCAGTACTTC.

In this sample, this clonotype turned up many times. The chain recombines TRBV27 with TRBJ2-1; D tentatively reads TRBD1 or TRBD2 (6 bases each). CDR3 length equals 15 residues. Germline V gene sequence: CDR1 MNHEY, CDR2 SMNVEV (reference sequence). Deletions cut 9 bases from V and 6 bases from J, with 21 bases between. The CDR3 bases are TGTGCCAGTAGCCGATGGGGGGCGTGGGGCAATGAGCAGTTCTTC. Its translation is CASSRWGAWGNEQFF.

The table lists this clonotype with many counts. The CDR3 loop reads CAWSETGLAVYNEQFF. For the CDR3, the DNA is TGTGCCTGGAGTGAAACGGGACTAGCGGTTTACAATGAGCAGTTCTTC. The J gene is TRBJ2-1, the V gene TRBV30; 11 bases align to TRBD2. The CDR3 has 16 amino acids. Germline trimming cut 1 base from V and 4 bases from J; bases unmatched to any gene: 6. The germline V gene has CDR1 GTSNPN and CDR2 SVGIG (reference sequence).

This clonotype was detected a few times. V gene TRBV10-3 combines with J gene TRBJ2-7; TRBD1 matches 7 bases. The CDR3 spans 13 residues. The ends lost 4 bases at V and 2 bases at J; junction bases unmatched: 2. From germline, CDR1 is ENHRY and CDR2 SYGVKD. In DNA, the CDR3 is TGTGCCATCAGTGGGACAGGTGCCTACGAGCAGTACTTC. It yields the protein CAISGTGAYEQYF.

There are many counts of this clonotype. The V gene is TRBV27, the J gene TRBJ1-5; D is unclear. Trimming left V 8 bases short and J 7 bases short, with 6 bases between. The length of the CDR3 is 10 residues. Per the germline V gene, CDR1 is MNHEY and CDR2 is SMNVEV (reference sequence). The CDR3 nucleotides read TGTGCCAGCGGTCGGCAGCCCCAGCATTTT. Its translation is CASGRQPQHF.

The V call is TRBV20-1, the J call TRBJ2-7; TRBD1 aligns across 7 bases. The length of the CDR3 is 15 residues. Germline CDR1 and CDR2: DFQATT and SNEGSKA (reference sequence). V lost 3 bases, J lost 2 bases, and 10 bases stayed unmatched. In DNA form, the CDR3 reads TGCAGTGCTAGTTTTCTGCCAGGGGGAACCTACGAGCAGTACTTC. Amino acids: CSASFLPGGTYEQYF.

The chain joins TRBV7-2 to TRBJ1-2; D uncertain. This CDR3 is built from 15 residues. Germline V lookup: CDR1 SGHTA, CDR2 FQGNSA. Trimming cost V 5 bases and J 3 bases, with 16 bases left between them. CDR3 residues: CASSPLGVGHYGYTF. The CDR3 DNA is TGTGCCAGCAGCCCCCTTGGTGTGGGCCACTATGGCTACACCTTC.

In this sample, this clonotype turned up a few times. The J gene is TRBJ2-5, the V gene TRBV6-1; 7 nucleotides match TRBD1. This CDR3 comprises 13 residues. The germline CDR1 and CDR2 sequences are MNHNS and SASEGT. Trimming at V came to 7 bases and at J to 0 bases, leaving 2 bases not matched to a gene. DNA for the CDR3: TGTGCCAGCACCGACAGGGACCAAGAGACCCAGTACTTC. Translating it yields CASTDRDQETQYF.

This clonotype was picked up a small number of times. CDR3 residues: CASSRDSGSSGNTIYF. The CDR3 region has the DNA TGTGCCAGCAGTCGGGACAGTGGGAGCTCTGGAAACACCATATATTTT. V and J are TRBV6-1 and TRBJ1-3; 7 nucleotides match TRBD1. J lost 0 bases, V lost 5 bases, and 7 bases had no gene match. This CDR3 has 16 amino acids. Per germline, CDR1 MNHNS and CDR2 SASEGT.